This T cell receptor beta chain was found in a study of healthy donors' naive CD4 and CD8 T cells. Findings and caveats of the study: About an eighth of CD4/CD8 propensity variance appeared explained by V, J and CDR3 charge. Negatively charged CDR3s marked CD8+ lineage; positively charged CDR3s marked CD4+ lineage.

Naive T cells were sorted: CD4+CD8-CD45RO-CD45RA+ for CD4+, CD8+CD4-CD45RA+CD27bright for CD8+. Starting from approximately 500 ng of total RNA, TCR libraries were made with linear amplification. TCRdb reprocessed the reads via MiXCR and lists one record per CDR3 protein. This sample has 180,000 or so distinct CDR3 sequences; 74% occur once, and the top ten carry less than 2.5%. The germline V gene encodes CDR1 MNHEY and CDR2 SVGAGI. The CDR3 totals 15 residues. Trimming shortened V by 5 bases and J by 0 bases, and 14 bases separated the two germline ends. The table lists this clonotype with a few counts. The antigen remains unidentified.

J is TRBJ2-7 and V is TRBV6-5, with D tentatively TRBD1 or TRBD2 (6 bases each). Sequenced sample: naive CD4+ and CD8+ T cells sorted from blood, pooled from several donors. The TCR sequence derives from a pool of human donors in good health; the sample pools cells from several healthy donors. The CDR3 coding sequence is TGTGCCAGCAGTCCCGGGGGACATCGCTCCTACGAGCAGTACTTC. Residues: CASSPGGHRSYEQYF.